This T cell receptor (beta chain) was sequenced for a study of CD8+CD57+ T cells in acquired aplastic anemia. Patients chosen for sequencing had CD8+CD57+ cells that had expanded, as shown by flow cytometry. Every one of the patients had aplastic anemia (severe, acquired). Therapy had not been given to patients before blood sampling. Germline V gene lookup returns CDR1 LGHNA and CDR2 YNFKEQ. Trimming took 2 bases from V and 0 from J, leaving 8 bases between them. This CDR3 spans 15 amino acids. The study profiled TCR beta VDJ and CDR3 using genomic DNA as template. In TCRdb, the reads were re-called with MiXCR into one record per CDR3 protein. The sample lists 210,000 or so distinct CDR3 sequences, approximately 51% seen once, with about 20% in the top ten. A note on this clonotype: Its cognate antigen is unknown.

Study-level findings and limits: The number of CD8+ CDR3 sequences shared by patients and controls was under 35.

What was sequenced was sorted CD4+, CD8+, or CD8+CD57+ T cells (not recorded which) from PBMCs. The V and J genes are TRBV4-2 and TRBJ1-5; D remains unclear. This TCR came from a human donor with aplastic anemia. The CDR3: CASSQLGYSNQPQHF. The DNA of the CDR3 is TGTGCCAGCAGCCAATTAGGGTATAGCAATCAGCCCCAGCATTTT.